One sample yielded the 3 T cell receptor beta chains listed below, sequenced in a study of blood T cell repertoires in COVID-19. TCRdb's table, derived via immunoSEQ multiplex PCR, lists solely in-frame clones and lacks some. The sample yields 220,000 or so clones, approximately 81% seen once. What was sequenced was peripheral blood. These receptors came from a woman older than 75 with acute or convalescent COVID-19.

The V call is TRBV24-1, the J call TRBJ2-3; 7 nucleotides match TRBD1. Germline V gene sequence: CDR1 KGHDR, CDR2 SFDVKD. The CDR3 is made up of 17 amino acids. The ends lost 3 bases at V and 1 base at J; junction bases unmatched: 9. The CDR3 loop is CATSDLRQGRCTDTQYF. The CDR3 coding sequence is TGTGCCACCAGTGATCTCAGACAGGGACGATGCACAGATACGCAGTATTTT.

The chain links TRBV9 to TRBJ2-1; D is possibly TRBD1 (5 bases). The CDR3 consists of 15 residues. The V and J ends lost 3 bases and 0 bases respectively, with 10 bases between them. The germline V gene encodes CDR1 SGDLS and CDR2 YYNGEE. The chain's CDR3 is CASSAQGSSYNEQFF. The CDR3 DNA is TGTGCCAGCAGCGCCCAGGGTAGCTCCTACAATGAGCAGTTCTTC.

The rearrangement links TRBV30 to TRBJ2-5, with D perhaps TRBD2 (5 bases). The V and J ends lost 3 bases and 0 bases respectively, with 8 bases between them. Germline V CDR1 and CDR2: GTSNPN, SVGIG (reference sequence). The CDR3 spans 13 residues. The CDR3 nucleotides are TGTGCCTGGAGCGGGATGCACCAAGAGACCCAGTACTTC. This sequence encodes CAWSGMHQETQYF.